A selection of T cell receptor beta chains follows, all from one sample in a study of T cells in Graves' hyperthyroidism and ophthalmopathy. TCRdb re-called the multiplex PCR reads with MiXCR, one entry per CDR3 protein. The top ten hold approximately 31% of the sample, which has 700,000 to 850,000 distinct CDR3 sequences, 35% seen once. Sequenced material: blood. The receptors stem from a woman between 40 and 50 years old with Graves' hyperthyroidism. Both conserved end residues are part of each CDR3. D genes are given only for firm matches. Only some rows state a clone size, as once, few, many or a class for expanded clones.

abundance: many; j_gene: TRBJ2-7; d_gene: TRBD1; v_gene: TRBV20-1; CDR3aa: CSVEGTVGYEQYF; CDR3nt: TGCAGCGTGGAAGGGACAGTCGGGTACGAGCAGTACTTC
abundance: .; j_gene: TRBJ2-7; d_gene: .; v_gene: TRBV20-1; CDR3aa: CSARDGVRYEQYF; CDR3nt: TGCAGTGCTAGAGACGGGGTCCGCTACGAGCAGTACTTC
abundance: .; j_gene: TRBJ1-2; d_gene: .; v_gene: TRBV7-3; CDR3aa: CASSLRGGDYTF; CDR3nt: TGTGCCAGCAGCTTAAGAGGCGGGGACTACACCTTC
abundance: few; j_gene: TRBJ2-7; d_gene: .; v_gene: TRBV12-3/TRBV12-4; CDR3aa: CASSLARSGSEQYF; CDR3nt: TGTGCCAGCAGTTTAGCGAGGTCAGGGAGCGAGCAGTACTTC
abundance: few; j_gene: TRBJ2-7; d_gene: .; v_gene: TRBV6-2/TRBV6-3; CDR3aa: CASSRDGPTYEQYF; CDR3nt: TGTGCCAGCTCCCGGGACGGACCTACCTACGAGCAGTACTTC
abundance: few; j_gene: TRBJ2-2; d_gene: .; v_gene: TRBV12-3/TRBV12-4; CDR3aa: CASSFTPGNTGELFF; CDR3nt: TGTGCCAGCAGTTTCACCCCGGGGAACACCGGGGAGCTGTTTTTT
abundance: once; j_gene: TRBJ2-7; d_gene: .; v_gene: TRBV7-2; CDR3aa: CASSQVPGTSYEQYF; CDR3nt: TGCGCCAGCAGCCAAGTCCCGGGGACTTCCTACGAGCAGTACTTC
abundance: many; j_gene: TRBJ2-7; d_gene: .; v_gene: TRBV4-3; CDR3aa: CASSQADRRDEQYF; CDR3nt: TGCGCCAGCAGCCAAGCGGATCGTCGGGACGAGCAGTACTTC
abundance: .; j_gene: TRBJ2-7; d_gene: TRBD1; v_gene: TRBV7-2; CDR3aa: CASSLAYTGQPGSYEQYF; CDR3nt: TGTGCCAGCAGCTTAGCATACACGGGACAGCCTGGGTCCTACGAGCAGTACTTC
abundance: many; j_gene: TRBJ2-7; d_gene: .; v_gene: TRBV24-1; CDR3aa: CATSDWWDIFYEQYF; CDR3nt: TGTGCCACCAGTGATTGGTGGGACATATTCTACGAGCAGTACTTC
abundance: few; j_gene: TRBJ1-5; d_gene: TRBD1; v_gene: TRBV29-1; CDR3aa: CSVTGTGNQPQHF; CDR3nt: TGCAGCGTGACCGGGACAGGGAACCAGCCCCAGCATTTT
abundance: .; j_gene: TRBJ2-6; d_gene: .; v_gene: TRBV6-9; CDR3aa: CASSSWVSGSGANVLTF; CDR3nt: TGTGCCAGCAGTTCCTGGGTCTCTGGTTCTGGGGCCAACGTCCTGACTTTC
abundance: few; j_gene: TRBJ1-4; d_gene: .; v_gene: TRBV5-6; CDR3aa: CASSTSRLIYEKLFF; CDR3nt: TGTGCCAGCAGCACCTCACGGTTGATCTATGAAAAACTGTTTTTT
abundance: few; j_gene: TRBJ1-1; d_gene: .; v_gene: TRBV20-1; CDR3aa: CSARERFARSDTEAFF; CDR3nt: TGCAGTGCTAGAGAGAGATTTGCCCGGAGTGACACTGAAGCTTTCTTT
abundance: once; j_gene: TRBJ2-5; d_gene: .; v_gene: TRBV20-1; CDR3aa: CSARDEGRMGKETQYF; CDR3nt: TGCAGTGCTAGAGATGAGGGACGAATGGGGAAAGAGACCCAGTACTTC
abundance: .; j_gene: TRBJ1-1; d_gene: .; v_gene: TRBV7-2; CDR3aa: CASSLTLYTEAFF; CDR3nt: TGTGCCAGCAGCTTAACCTTATATACTGAAGCTTTCTTT
abundance: .; j_gene: TRBJ2-7; d_gene: .; v_gene: TRBV20-1; CDR3aa: CSASEGQAGYEQYF; CDR3nt: TGCAGTGCTAGTGAAGGGCAAGCTGGCTACGAGCAGTACTTC
abundance: .; j_gene: TRBJ2-7; d_gene: .; v_gene: TRBV6-5; CDR3aa: CASSSRTVGGTFEQYF; CDR3nt: TGTGCCAGCAGTTCCCGGACGGTTGGCGGGACTTTCGAGCAGTACTTC
abundance: few; j_gene: TRBJ2-7; d_gene: .; v_gene: TRBV7-6; CDR3aa: CASSTGLSQYF; CDR3nt: TGTGCCAGCAGCACAGGACTTTCACAGTACTTC
abundance: many; j_gene: TRBJ1-2; d_gene: TRBD1; v_gene: TRBV7-9; CDR3aa: CASSLAAGGGYGYTF; CDR3nt: TGTGCCAGCAGCTTAGCAGCAGGGGGCGGCTATGGCTACACCTTC
abundance: .; j_gene: TRBJ1-1; d_gene: .; v_gene: TRBV12-3/TRBV12-4; CDR3aa: CASSYYGGGLTEAFF; CDR3nt: TGTGCCAGCAGTTATTATGGTGGGGGGCTCACTGAAGCTTTCTTT
abundance: .; j_gene: TRBJ2-5; d_gene: TRBD2; v_gene: TRBV4-3; CDR3aa: CASSQVPTRGETQYF; CDR3nt: TGCGCCAGCAGCCAAGTCCCCACGCGGGGGGAGACCCAGTACTTC
abundance: many; j_gene: TRBJ1-5; d_gene: .; v_gene: TRBV2; CDR3aa: CASSQEGDQPQHF; CDR3nt: TGTGCCAGCAGTCAGGAGGGGGATCAGCCCCAGCATTTT
abundance: many; j_gene: TRBJ2-7; d_gene: .; v_gene: TRBV19; CDR3aa: CASSQIGITYEQYF; CDR3nt: TGTGCCAGTAGCCAAATTGGGATCACCTACGAGCAGTACTTC
abundance: few; j_gene: TRBJ1-4; d_gene: .; v_gene: TRBV10-3; CDR3aa: CAISEGAVATNEKLFF; CDR3nt: TGTGCCATCAGTGAGGGAGCAGTTGCAACTAATGAAAAACTGTTTTTT
abundance: few; j_gene: TRBJ2-7; d_gene: .; v_gene: TRBV10-3; CDR3aa: CAIRTAGHSYEQYF; CDR3nt: TGTGCCATCAGGACGGCAGGTCACTCCTACGAGCAGTACTTC
abundance: .; j_gene: TRBJ2-7; d_gene: .; v_gene: TRBV4-1; CDR3aa: CASSQVVQNEQYF; CDR3nt: TGCGCCAGCAGCCAAGTTGTACAGAACGAGCAGTACTTC
abundance: many; j_gene: TRBJ2-7; d_gene: .; v_gene: TRBV25-1; CDR3aa: CASSESNRAPENEQYF; CDR3nt: TGTGCCAGCAGTGAATCGAACAGGGCGCCCGAGAACGAGCAGTACTTC
abundance: .; j_gene: TRBJ1-1; d_gene: .; v_gene: TRBV12-3/TRBV12-4; CDR3aa: CASSLGAISTEAFF; CDR3nt: TGTGCCAGCAGTTTAGGAGCAATTAGCACTGAAGCTTTCTTT
abundance: .; j_gene: TRBJ2-5; d_gene: TRBD1; v_gene: TRBV15; CDR3aa: CATSKRTGQETQYF; CDR3nt: TGTGCCACCAGCAAAAGGACAGGGCAAGAGACCCAGTACTTC
abundance: .; j_gene: TRBJ2-7; d_gene: TRBD1; v_gene: TRBV7-4; CDR3aa: CASSPPTGLPTYEQYF; CDR3nt: TGTGCCAGCAGCCCACCGACAGGGCTCCCGACCTACGAGCAGTACTTC
abundance: .; j_gene: TRBJ1-3; d_gene: .; v_gene: TRBV10-3; CDR3aa: CAISVAGNTIYF; CDR3nt: TGTGCCATCAGTGTTGCCGGGAACACCATATATTTT
abundance: many; j_gene: TRBJ1-1; d_gene: TRBD1; v_gene: TRBV7-9; CDR3aa: CASSSKGGTVNTEAFF; CDR3nt: TGTGCCAGCAGCTCAAAAGGGGGGACAGTGAACACTGAAGCTTTCTTT
abundance: .; j_gene: TRBJ1-4; d_gene: TRBD1; v_gene: TRBV9; CDR3aa: CASSVSSGQGAEKLFF; CDR3nt: TGTGCCAGCAGCGTCTCGAGCGGACAGGGCGCGGAAAAACTGTTTTTT
abundance: .; j_gene: TRBJ2-2; d_gene: .; v_gene: TRBV6-5; CDR3aa: CASGYDRRSNTGELFF; CDR3nt: TGTGCCAGCGGTTACGATCGGCGCTCAAACACCGGGGAGCTGTTTTTT
abundance: .; j_gene: TRBJ2-2; d_gene: TRBD2; v_gene: TRBV5-4; CDR3aa: CASSLATSGSLARELFF; CDR3nt: TGTGCCAGCAGCTTGGCCACTAGCGGGAGTCTGGCCCGGGAGCTGTTTTTT
abundance: few; j_gene: TRBJ1-1; d_gene: TRBD1; v_gene: TRBV6-5; CDR3aa: CASRLGQGGSAFF; CDR3nt: TGTGCCAGCAGATTGGGACAGGGAGGATCGGCTTTCTTT
abundance: few; j_gene: TRBJ2-5; d_gene: TRBD2; v_gene: TRBV29-1; CDR3aa: CSVDRLAGKETQYF; CDR3nt: TGCAGCGTTGACAGGCTAGCGGGGAAAGAGACCCAGTACTTC
abundance: few; j_gene: TRBJ2-7; d_gene: TRBD2; v_gene: TRBV20-1; CDR3aa: CSAIPLGTSGSEGSYEQYF; CDR3nt: TGCAGTGCTATCCCCCTTGGTACTAGCGGGAGTGAGGGTTCCTACGAGCAGTACTTC